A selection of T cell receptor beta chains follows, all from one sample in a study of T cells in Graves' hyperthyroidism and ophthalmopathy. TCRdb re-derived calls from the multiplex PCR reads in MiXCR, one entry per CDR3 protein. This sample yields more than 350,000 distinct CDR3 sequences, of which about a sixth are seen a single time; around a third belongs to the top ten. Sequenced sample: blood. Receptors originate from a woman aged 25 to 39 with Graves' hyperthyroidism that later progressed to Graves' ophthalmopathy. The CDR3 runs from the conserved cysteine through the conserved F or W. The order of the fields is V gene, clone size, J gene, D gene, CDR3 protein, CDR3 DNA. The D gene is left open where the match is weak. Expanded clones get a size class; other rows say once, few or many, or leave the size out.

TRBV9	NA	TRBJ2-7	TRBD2	CASSFGLAGEQYF	TGTGCCAGCAGCTTTGGACTAGCTGGGGAGCAGTACTTC
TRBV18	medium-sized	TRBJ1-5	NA	CASSPDRNQPQHF	TGTGCCAGCTCACCAGACCGCAATCAGCCCCAGCATTTT
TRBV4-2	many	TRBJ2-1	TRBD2	CASSQDSASGSDEQFF	TGTGCCAGCAGCCAAGATTCAGCTAGCGGGAGCGATGAGCAGTTCTTC
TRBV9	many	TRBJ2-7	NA	CASIQGWEQYF	TGTGCCAGCATCCAGGGTTGGGAGCAGTACTTC
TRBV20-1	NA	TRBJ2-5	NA	CSARDGSGHEETQYF	TGCAGTGCTAGAGATGGGTCGGGGCATGAGGAGACCCAGTACTTC
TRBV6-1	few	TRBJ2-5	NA	CASSEIRQYTQYF	TGTGCCAGCAGTGAAATCCGGCAGTACACCCAGTACTTC
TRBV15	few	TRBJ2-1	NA	CATSRAPGQDNEQFF	TGTGCCACTAGCAGAGCTCCGGGACAAGACAATGAGCAGTTCTTC
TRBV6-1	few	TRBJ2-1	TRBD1	CASSSTAPGQGVYNEQFF	TGTGCCAGCAGTTCGACAGCCCCGGGACAGGGGGTATACAATGAGCAGTTCTTC
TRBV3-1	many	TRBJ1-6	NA	CASSQDTRGRSPLHF	TGTGCCAGCAGCCAAGATACGAGGGGTCGTTCACCCCTCCACTTT
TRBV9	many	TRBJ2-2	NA	CASSADPSGTGELFF	TGTGCCAGCAGCGCAGACCCGAGTGGGACCGGGGAGCTGTTTTTT
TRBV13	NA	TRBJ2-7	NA	CASSKFGGAYEQYF	TGTGCCAGCAGCAAATTCGGAGGGGCCTACGAGCAGTACTTC
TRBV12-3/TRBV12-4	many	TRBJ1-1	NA	CASREDSNTEAFF	TGTGCCAGCAGAGAGGACAGTAACACTGAAGCTTTCTTT
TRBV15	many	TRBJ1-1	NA	CATSRDGGVTEAFF	TGTGCCACCAGCAGAGATGGGGGTGTCACTGAAGCTTTCTTT
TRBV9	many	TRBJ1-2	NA	CASSVAQFTPTSYGYTF	TGTGCCAGCAGCGTAGCACAGTTTACCCCAACGAGCTATGGCTACACCTTC
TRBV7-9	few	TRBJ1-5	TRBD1	CASSSDRGDQPQHF	TGTGCCAGCAGTTCGGACAGGGGGGATCAGCCCCAGCATTTT
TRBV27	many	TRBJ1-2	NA	CASSLTPSGLRSYGYTF	TGTGCCAGCAGTTTAACCCCGTCCGGGCTTAGATCCTATGGCTACACCTTC
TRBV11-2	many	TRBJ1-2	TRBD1	CASSFIQGIYGYTF	TGTGCCAGCAGCTTTATACAGGGGATCTATGGCTACACCTTC
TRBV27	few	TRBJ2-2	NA	CANRGGGAGTGELFF	TGTGCCAACAGAGGGGGGGGGGCGGGGACCGGGGAGCTGTTTTTC
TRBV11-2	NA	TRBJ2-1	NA	CASRLGATGLFNEQFF	TGTGCCAGCAGGTTGGGGGCGACTGGGTTGTTCAATGAGCAGTTCTTC
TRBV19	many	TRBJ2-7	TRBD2	CASTRLAGFYEQYF	TGTGCCAGTACTCGACTAGCGGGATTCTACGAGCAGTACTTC
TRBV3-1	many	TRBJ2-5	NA	CASSPPSPGYQETQYF	TGTGCCAGCAGCCCACCCTCGCCAGGGTACCAAGAGACCCAGTACTTC
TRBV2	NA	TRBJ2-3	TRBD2	CASSESGSFRTDTQYF	TGTGCCAGCAGTGAAAGCGGGAGTTTCCGCACAGATACGCAGTATTTT
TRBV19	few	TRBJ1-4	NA	CASSMDSKKLFF	TGTGCCAGTAGTATGGACAGCAAAAAACTGTTTTTT
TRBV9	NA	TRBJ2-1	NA	CASSGDRSGGGDEQFF	TGTGCCAGCAGCGGAGACAGATCGGGGGGCGGCGATGAGCAGTTCTTC
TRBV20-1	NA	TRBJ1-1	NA	CSAREGAGIWNTEAFF	TGCAGTGCTAGAGAAGGGGCCGGCATCTGGAACACTGAAGCTTTCTTT
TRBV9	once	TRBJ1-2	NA	CASSVGEGSYGYTF	TGTGCCAGCAGCGTAGGGGAGGGGTCCTATGGCTACACCTTC